Presented here are 23 T cell receptor beta chains from one specimen sequenced in a study of T cells in tumors after PD-1 blockade. Repertoires were generated with immunoSEQ multiplex PCR, while TCRdb's copy carries only in-frame clones and drops some. The table shows about 14,000 clones, with around four fifths occurring only once. Sample: PBMCs, taken after anti-PD-1 treatment. Receptor source: a human donor with basal cell carcinoma.

The DNA of the CDR3 is TGTGCCAGTAGTATCCGGGGCGGCGAGACCCAGTACTTC. Its protein product is CASSIRGGETQYF. The chain joins TRBV19 to TRBJ2-5; D may correspond to TRBD1 or TRBD2 (5 bases each). Looked up from germline, CDR1 is LNHDA and CDR2 is SQIVND (reference sequence). The V end was cut by 3 bases, the J end by 5 bases, with 10 bases between. This CDR3 is 13 amino acids long.

The chain uses TRBV27 and TRBJ1-2; TRBD1 agrees at 8 bases. The CDR3 loop spans 14 amino acids. Germline V lookup: CDR1 MNHEY, CDR2 SMNVEV (reference sequence). Trimming cost V 5 bases and J 4 bases; bases outside gene matches: 6. The CDR3 region has the DNA TGTGCCAGCAGTACGCACAGGGGGGGCTATGGCTACACCTTC. This codes for CASSTHRGGYGYTF.

This clone was counted a few times. Written as DNA, the CDR3 is TGTGCCTGGAGCTTAAGGTGGAACACTGAAGCTTTCTTT. It translates to CAWSLRWNTEAFF. J is TRBJ1-1 and V is TRBV30; no clear D. CDR3 length: 13 amino acids. Trimming cost V 3 bases and J 1 base, with 9 bases left between them. The V gene's germline CDR1 is GTSNPN and CDR2 SVGIG (reference sequence).

This chain joins TRBV4-1 and TRBJ1-2, with 10 nucleotides matching TRBD1. With V trimmed by 0 bases and J by 4 bases, 8 bases remained unmatched. CDR1 and CDR2 from the germline V gene are MGHRA and YSYEKL. The length of the CDR3 is 17 residues. CDR3 DNA: TGCGCCAGCAGCCAAGACGGGGACAGGGGTATTAGCTATGGCTACACCTTC. Its translation is CASSQDGDRGISYGYTF.

The chain couples TRBV10-1 to TRBJ2-2, with 7 nucleotides matching TRBD2. In germline, CDR1 is WNHNN, CDR2 SYGVQD (reference sequence). This CDR3 spans 15 amino acids. The V and J ends lost 2 bases and 8 bases, in that order; junction bases with no gene match: 8. CDR3 nucleotides: TGCGCCAGCAGTGAGGGCCAACCCGGGAGGGGGGAGCTGTTTTTT. This translates into CASSEGQPGRGELFF.

The chain carries TRBV3-1 (or the pseudogene TRBV3-2) and TRBJ2-2; 7 positions match TRBD2. This CDR3 has 16 residues. The V and J ends lost 1 base and 2 bases, in that order; junction bases with no gene match: 4. The germline V gene has CDR1 LGHDT and CDR2 YNNKEL (reference sequence). The CDR3 region is CASSQVAGGNTGELFF. CDR3 sequence (DNA): TGTGCCAGCAGCCAAGTAGCGGGTGGAAACACCGGGGAGCTGTTTTTT.

The chain couples TRBV6-7 to TRBJ2-2; TRBD2 matches at 10 bases. TRBV6-7 is known as an ORF, though its function is uncertain. This CDR3 is built from 16 residues. The V gene end was trimmed by 0 bases and the J gene end by 6 bases; junction bases not matched to a gene: 4. The CDR3 coding sequence is TGTGCCAGCAGTTACTCGGACCTAGCGGGAGCCGGGGAGCTGTTTTTT. Protein: CASSYSDLAGAGELFF.

This chain joins TRBV4-2 and TRBJ2-5; 8 positions match TRBD2. Germline CDR1 LGHNA, CDR2 YNFKEQ. The V and J ends lost 1 base and 5 bases, in that order; junction bases with no gene match: 15. The CDR3 sequence is 18 residues long. The CDR3 protein is CASSQVVASGLQGETQYF. CDR3 in DNA: TGTGCCAGCAGCCAAGTCGTGGCTAGCGGGCTCCAGGGGGAGACCCAGTACTTC.

The chain carries TRBV27 and TRBJ2-1, with 10 bases lining up with TRBD2. This CDR3 region has 15 residues. Germline V gives CDR1 MNHEY, CDR2 SMNVEV (reference sequence). J gave up 7 bases and V 3 bases, and 6 bases lay outside the gene matches. CDR3 residues: CASSLGSGRLNEQFF. CDR3 bases: TGTGCCAGCAGTTTGGGTAGCGGGAGGTTGAATGAGCAGTTCTTC.

The V gene is TRBV28, the J gene TRBJ1-4, with D possibly matching TRBD1 (5 bases). CDR1 and CDR2 (germline): MDHEN, SYDVKM. The CDR3 length is 14 residues. Trimming took 1 base from V and 8 from J, leaving 11 bases between them. The CDR3 nucleotides read TGTGCCAGCAGTTTATCGGCAGGGTTCGAAAAACTGTTTTTT. Its protein product is CASSLSAGFEKLFF.

This chain connects TRBV5-1 to TRBJ2-3; TRBD2 matches at 10 bases. Per the germline V gene, CDR1 is SGHRS and CDR2 is YFSETQ. CDR3 length equals 16 residues. J gave up 4 bases and V 0 bases, and 5 bases lay outside the gene matches. CDR3 in DNA: TGCGCCAGCAGCTTGGGGGAGCGGGGGGGCGCAGATACGCAGTATTTT. This encodes CASSLGERGGADTQYF. Using reference TRBV5-1 and TRBJ2-3 for the parts outside the CDR3, the full variable domain is KAGVTQTPRYLIKTRGQQVTLSCSPISGHRSVSWYQQTPGQGLQFLFEYFSETQRNKGNFPGRFSGRQFSNSRSEMNVSTLELGDSALYLCASSLGERGGADTQYFGPGTRLTVL.

The J gene is TRBJ1-2, the V gene TRBV10-2; 7 bases line up with TRBD1. This CDR3 is built from 13 residues. V was clipped by 8 bases and J by 8 bases; unmatched bases: 11. Germline assignment: CDR1 WSHSY and CDR2 SAAADI. CDR3 sequence reads: CASHPDRSSGYTF. CDR3 DNA sequence: TGCGCCAGCCATCCGGACAGGTCGTCGGGCTACACCTTC.

The V gene is TRBV24-1, the J gene TRBJ1-5; D gene ambiguous. CDR1 and CDR2 from the germline V gene are KGHDR and SFDVKD. V lost 4 bases to trimming and J lost 5 bases, with 5 bases between them. The CDR3 runs to 12 residues. CDR3 DNA sequence: TGTGCCACCAGTGAGGGTCATCAGCCCCAGCATTTT. Protein: CATSEGHQPQHF.

This chain connects TRBV4-1 to TRBJ1-1; 8 bases are a match to TRBD1. V lost 4 bases to trimming and J lost 0 bases; unmatched junction nucleotides: 13. Looked up from germline, CDR1 is MGHRA and CDR2 is YSYEKL. CDR3 length equals 18 residues. The CDR3 loop is CASSLPRGRGLLNTEAFF. The CDR3 DNA follows: TGCGCCAGCAGCCTCCCACGGGGCAGGGGGCTCCTGAACACTGAAGCTTTCTTT.

The V call is TRBV18, the J call TRBJ2-5; D is unresolved. Per germline, CDR1 KGHSH and CDR2 LQKENI. CDR3 size: 13 residues. The V end lost 2 bases, the J end lost 1 base, and 5 bases lay between the germline ends. CDR3 region: CASSPEVQETQYF. The CDR3 coding sequence is TGTGCCAGCTCACCAGAGGTCCAAGAGACCCAGTACTTC.

The chain recombines TRBV6-1 with TRBJ2-6; a possible D gene is TRBD2 (6 bases). Germline V gene sequence: CDR1 MNHNS, CDR2 SASEGT. V was shortened by 3 bases and J by 2 bases, with 11 bases between the two germline ends. The CDR3 contains 16 residues. This CDR3 reads CASSDRRVTGANVLTF. As DNA, the CDR3 is TGTGCCAGCAGTGATCGGAGGGTAACTGGGGCCAACGTCCTGACTTTC.

The rearrangement links TRBV14 to TRBJ2-5, with D uncertain. Germline values: CDR1 SGHDN, CDR2 FVKESK. V dropped 0 bases and J dropped 5 bases, with 4 bases sitting between them. This CDR3 is built from 12 residues. The chain's CDR3 is CASSQDWETQYF. The CDR3 coding sequence is TGTGCCAGCAGCCAAGATTGGGAGACCCAGTACTTC. The whole variable domain, filled in from reference TRBV14 and TRBJ2-5, reads EAGVTQFPSHSVIEKGQTVTLRCDPISGHDNLYWYRRVMGKEIKFLLHFVKESKQDESGMPNNRFLAERTGGTYSTLKVQPAELEDSGVYFCASSQDWETQYFGPGTRLLVL.

The chain employs TRBV6-5 and TRBJ1-5; D is unresolved. V was trimmed by 4 bases and J by 0 bases, leaving 13 bases between them. The germline gives CDR1 MNHEY, CDR2 SVGAGI. The CDR3 length is 16 residues. The CDR3 spells CASSFSLADSNQPQHF. The CDR3 DNA follows: TGTGCCAGCAGTTTCAGCCTGGCCGATAGCAATCAGCCCCAGCATTTT.

This clone is deemed large. The chain carries TRBV7-3 and TRBJ2-2; TRBD2 agrees at 13 bases. Trimming at V came to 0 bases and at J to 7 bases, leaving 5 bases not matched to a gene. Germline-derived CDR1 and CDR2 are SGHTA and FQGTGA. There are 17 residues in the CDR3. CDR3 sequence (DNA): TGTGCCAGCAGCTTAACGGAGGGACTAGCGGGGAACGGGGAGCTGTTTTTT. Its protein product is CASSLTEGLAGNGELFF.

A single count supports this clone. The V gene is TRBV11-2, the J gene TRBJ2-1; TRBD1 matches 11 bases. The CDR3 sequence is 13 residues long. Looked up from germline, CDR1 is SGHAT and CDR2 is FQNNGV. V trimming: 5 bases; J trimming: 7 bases; junction bases outside the gene matches: 1. CDR3 DNA: TGTGCCAGCAGCCGGGACAGGGGGAATGAGCAGTTCTTC. Amino acids: CASSRDRGNEQFF.

The rearrangement uses TRBV6-1 and TRBJ2-5, with TRBD1 matching over 9 bases. CDR1 is MNHNS, CDR2 SASEGT, per germline. The V segment lost 0 bases and the J segment 6 bases; nucleotides outside the gene matches: 17. This CDR3 has 19 residues. The CDR3 reads CASSEAQTLTGGARKTQYF. CDR3 nucleotide sequence: TGTGCCAGCAGTGAAGCCCAAACCCTAACAGGGGGCGCTAGAAAGACCCAGTACTTC.

The chain combines TRBV5-1 with TRBJ1-1; D ambiguous. This CDR3 spans 14 amino acids. Trimming shortened V by 4 bases and J by 1 base, and 11 bases separated the two germline ends. Germline lookup yields CDR1 SGHRS and CDR2 YFSETQ. Written as DNA, the CDR3 is TGCGCCAGCAGCATCGGGCCTCCGAACACTGAAGCTTTCTTT. It encodes CASSIGPPNTEAFF.

As DNA, the CDR3 is TGTGCCAGCAGCATTCGGTCGGCCGAAGAAGCTTTCTTT. Encoded protein: CASSIRSAEEAFF. The rearrangement joins TRBV27 to TRBJ1-1; D is unclear. Germline CDR1 MNHEY, CDR2 SMNVEV (reference sequence). V lost 6 bases, J lost 8 bases, and 16 bases lay in between. The CDR3 consists of 13 residues.